The source of this T cell receptor beta chain is a study of shared clonotypes between healthy human individuals. Data came from immunoSEQ multiplex PCR; TCRdb stores just in-frame clones and leaves some out. Of nearly 1,000,000 clones listed, around 80% are singletons. Donors were healthy HIV-negative adults without recently reported acute infections or vaccinations. Study outcomes and limitations: Donors were few, which limited the genetic and exposure-history diversity represented.

V dropped 4 bases and J dropped 2; count of bases not matched to a gene: 6. Germline loops: CDR1 KGHSH, CDR2 LQKENI. The CDR3 contains 15 residues. Points on this clone: The antigen remains undetermined.

The V and J genes are TRBV18 and TRBJ2-7; 9 bases map to TRBD1. Sequencing was done on a sample of memory CD4+ T cells sorted from blood. Specified subset: CD45RA-negative fraction. The source is a man aged 18 to 30 in good health. CDR3 sequence reads: CASSRGGTGPYEQYF. CDR3 nucleotide sequence: TGTGCCAGCTCACGAGGCGGGACAGGGCCCTACGAGCAGTACTTC. Drawing the rest from reference TRBV18 and TRBJ2-7, the complete variable domain is NAGVMQNPRHLVRRRGQEARLRCSPMKGHSHVYWYRQLPEEGLKFMVYLQKENIIDESGMPKERFSAEFPKEGPSILRIQQVVRGDSAAYFCASSRGGTGPYEQYFGPGTRLTVT.